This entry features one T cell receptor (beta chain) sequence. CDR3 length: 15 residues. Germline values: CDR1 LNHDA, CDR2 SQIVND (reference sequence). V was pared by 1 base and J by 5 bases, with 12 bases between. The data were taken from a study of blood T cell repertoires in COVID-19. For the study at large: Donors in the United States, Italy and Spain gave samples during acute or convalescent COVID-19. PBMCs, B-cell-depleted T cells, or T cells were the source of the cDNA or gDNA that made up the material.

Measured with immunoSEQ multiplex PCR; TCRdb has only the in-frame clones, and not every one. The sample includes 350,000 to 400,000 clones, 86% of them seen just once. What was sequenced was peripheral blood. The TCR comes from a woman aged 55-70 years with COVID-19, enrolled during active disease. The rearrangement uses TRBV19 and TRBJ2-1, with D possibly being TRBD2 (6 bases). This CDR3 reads CASSIVGGPNNEQFF. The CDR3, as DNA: TGTGCCAGTAGTATAGTCGGGGGACCGAACAATGAGCAGTTCTTC.